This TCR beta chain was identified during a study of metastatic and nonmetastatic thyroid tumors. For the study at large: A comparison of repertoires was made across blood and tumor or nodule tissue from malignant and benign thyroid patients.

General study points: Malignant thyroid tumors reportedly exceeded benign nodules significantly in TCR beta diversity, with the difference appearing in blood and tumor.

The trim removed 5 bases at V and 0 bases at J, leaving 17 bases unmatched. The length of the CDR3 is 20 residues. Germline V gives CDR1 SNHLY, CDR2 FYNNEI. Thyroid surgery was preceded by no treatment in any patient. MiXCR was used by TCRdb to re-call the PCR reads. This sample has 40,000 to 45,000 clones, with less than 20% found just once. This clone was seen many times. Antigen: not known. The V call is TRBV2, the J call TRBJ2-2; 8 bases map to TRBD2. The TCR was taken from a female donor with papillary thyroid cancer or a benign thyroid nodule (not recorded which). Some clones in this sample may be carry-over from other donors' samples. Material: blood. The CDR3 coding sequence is TGTGCCAGCAGTCGGAGCGGGGGAAAAACACAAATGACGAACACCGGGGAGCTGTTTTTT. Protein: CASSRSGGKTQMTNTGELFF.